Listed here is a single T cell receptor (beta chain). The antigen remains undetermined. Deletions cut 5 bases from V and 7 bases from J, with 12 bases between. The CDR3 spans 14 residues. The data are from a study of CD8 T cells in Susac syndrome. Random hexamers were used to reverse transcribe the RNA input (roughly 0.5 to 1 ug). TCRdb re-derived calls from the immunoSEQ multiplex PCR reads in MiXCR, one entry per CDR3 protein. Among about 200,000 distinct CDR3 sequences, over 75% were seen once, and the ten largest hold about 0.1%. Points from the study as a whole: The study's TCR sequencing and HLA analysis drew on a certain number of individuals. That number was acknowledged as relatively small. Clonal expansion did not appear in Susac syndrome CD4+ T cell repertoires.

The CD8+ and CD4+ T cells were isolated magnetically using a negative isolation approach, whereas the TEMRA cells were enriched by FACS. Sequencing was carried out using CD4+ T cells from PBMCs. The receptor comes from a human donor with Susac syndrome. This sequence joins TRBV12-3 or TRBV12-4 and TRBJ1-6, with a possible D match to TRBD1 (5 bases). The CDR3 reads CASSLGDGNSPLHF. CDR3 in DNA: TGTGCCAGCAGTCTCGGGGACGGCAATTCACCCCTCCACTTT.